The 7 T cell receptor beta chains below all came from one sample that was sequenced in a study of graft-versus-host responses after intestinal transplantation. These receptors have no identified antigens. The assay was immunoSEQ multiplex PCR, and TCRdb's table has in-frame clones only and misses some. This table holds more than 65,000 clones, approximately 89% found once. The sample was unstimulated CD8+ T cells sorted from spleen or lymph node cells, taken before transplant. The receptor set was obtained from a human donor who was the organ donor for an intestinal transplant.

CDR3 nucleotides: TGTGCCAGCAGCCCGCACGCCTCCTACGAGCAGTACTTC. It is translated as CASSPHASYEQYF. The gene calls are TRBV7-9 and TRBJ2-7; D remains ambiguous. This CDR3 is 13 amino acids long. Deletions cut 5 bases from V and 0 bases from J, with 8 bases between. Germline V gene data show CDR1 as SEHNR and CDR2 as FQNEAQ (reference sequence).

This chain connects TRBV6-1 to TRBJ2-1; D is undetermined. CDR3 length: 14 residues. The ends were cut back, 3 bases at V and 5 bases at J, with 11 bases in the middle. Germline values: CDR1 MNHNS, CDR2 SASEGT. CDR3 sequence: CASSDHWGDNEQFF. The CDR3 DNA is TGTGCCAGCAGTGATCACTGGGGTGACAATGAGCAGTTCTTC.

The chain carries TRBV6-5 and TRBJ2-5; D gene ambiguous. Near its end, the DNA agrees better with TRBJ2-7, so the J call may be wrong. The germline gives CDR1 MNHEY, CDR2 SVGAGI. The CDR3 has 13 amino acids. CDR3 loop: CASSRGRSYEQYF. CDR3 sequence (DNA): TGTGCCAGCAGCCGCGGACGCTCCTACGAGCAGTACTTC.

This chain uses TRBV12-1 with TRBJ2-7; the listed D gene, TRBD2, was not tested against the DNA. TRBV12-1 is marked as a pseudogene. The CDR3 loop spans 12 amino acids. The CDR3 reads CASSLGLSEQCF. CDR3 in DNA: TGTGCCAGCAGCCTGGGACTTTCCGAGCAGTGCTTC.

This clone was observed a single time. J is TRBJ1-1 and V is TRBV9; perhaps TRBD1 as D (6 bases). This CDR3 has 16 residues. V dropped 5 bases and J dropped 10 bases, with 27 bases sitting between them. Germline V gives CDR1 SGDLS, CDR2 YYNGEE. The CDR3 nucleotides read TGTGCCAGCAGTGCCCTCCCCGGGACAATCGAAGAGGGAGCTTTCTTT. This sequence encodes CASSALPGTIEEGAFF.

V usage is TRBV13 and J usage is TRBJ1-6; D is unclear. The CDR3 extends over 12 amino acids. The germline V gene has CDR1 PRHDT and CDR2 FYEKMQ (reference sequence). Trimming shortened V by 1 base and J by 16 bases, and 11 bases separated the two germline ends. The CDR3, as DNA: TGTGCCAGCAGCTTAGATTCTGGTTTGCTCCACTTT. It codes for CASSLDSGLLHF.

The chain carries TRBV5-1 and TRBJ2-7; 7 bases line up with TRBD2. There are 14 residues in the CDR3. With V trimmed by 1 base and J by 2 bases, 3 bases remained unmatched. Germline V CDR1 and CDR2: SGHRS, YFSETQ. Written as DNA, the CDR3 is TGCGCCAGCAGCTTGATGAGCGGGGCCTACGAGCAGTACTTC. Protein sequence: CASSLMSGAYEQYF. The full variable domain, in which reference TRBV5-1 and TRBJ2-7 provide the parts outside the CDR3, is KAGVTQTPRYLIKTRGQQVTLSCSPISGHRSVSWYQQTPGQGLQFLFEYFSETQRNKGNFPGRFSGRQFSNSRSEMNVSTLELGDSALYLCASSLMSGAYEQYFGPGTRLTVT.